Shown below are 13 T cell receptor beta chains from a single sample sequenced in a study of control samples from healthy donors and cancer patients. Libraries were prepared by immunoSEQ multiplex PCR; TCRdb keeps only in-frame clonotypes and omits some of them. The sample lists roughly 170,000 clones; around nine tenths were seen once. The sequenced sample was blood. These receptors were collected from a woman aged 30 to 39 in good health.

This clone appeared a single time. Other DNA sequences within the sample encode an identical CDR3. The rearrangement uses TRBV6-5 and TRBJ2-5; weak D call: TRBD1 (5 bases). The CDR3 is made up of 14 amino acids. Looked up from germline, CDR1 is MNHEY and CDR2 is SVGAGI. The V end was cut by 0 bases, the J end by 1 base, with 6 bases between. CDR3 protein: CASSYSGAQETQYF. CDR3 DNA: TGTGCCAGCAGTTACTCAGGGGCCCAAGAGACCCAGTACTTC.

The CDR3 is CASRRAGTSSATDEQYV. CDR3 DNA: TGCGCCAGCCGTCGAGCCGGGACCTCTTCGGCCACGGACGAGCAGTACGTC. This sequence joins TRBV23-1 and TRBJ2-7; possibly TRBD1 or TRBD2 for D (5 bases each). TRBV23-1 is classed as an ORF, of uncertain function. Trimming took off 8 bases at V and 5 bases at J, with 28 bases between the two ends. The CDR3 totals 17 residues.

The J gene is TRBJ2-5, the V gene TRBV19, with TRBD1 as a possible D gene (6 bases). Germline loops: CDR1 LNHDA, CDR2 SQIVND (reference sequence). The V gene lost 6 bases and the J gene lost 0 bases, with 14 bases spanning the gap. The CDR3 is 15 residues long. CDR3 in amino acids: CASSQSGQNQETQYF. CDR3 nucleotide sequence: TGTGCCAGTAGCCAAAGTGGACAGAACCAAGAGACCCAGTACTTC.

In the case of this clone: Other DNA sequences in the same sample also yield this CDR3. This chain connects TRBV9 to TRBJ2-3; D might be TRBD1 or TRBD2, each matching 6 bases. Germline-derived CDR1 and CDR2 are SGDLS and YYNGEE. There are 15 residues in the CDR3. V was pared by 0 bases and J by 3 bases, with 11 bases between. The CDR3 here is CASSVVGGRTDTQYF. The CDR3 bases are TGTGCCAGCAGCGTAGTTGGGGGGCGTACAGATACGCAGTATTTT.

V is TRBV5-4 and J is TRBJ2-1; 10 nucleotides line up with TRBD2. Germline V gives CDR1 SGHNT, CDR2 YYREEE (reference sequence). The J segment lost 4 bases and the V segment lost 2 bases, leaving 6 bases of the junction unmatched. CDR3 length equals 16 residues. This CDR3 reads CASSFIRTSGYNEQFF. The CDR3 nucleotides are TGTGCCAGCAGCTTCATCAGGACTAGCGGTTACAATGAGCAGTTCTTC.

The V call is TRBV5-6, the J call TRBJ2-1, with D tentatively TRBD1 (6 bases). The length of the CDR3 is 15 residues. Trimming took off 4 bases at V and 6 bases at J, with 17 bases between the two ends. Germline V lookup: CDR1 SGHDT, CDR2 YYEEEE. The CDR3 DNA sequence: TGTGCCAGCAGCCCCGCACAGGGCTGGGCCAATGAGCAGTTCTTC. This gives the protein CASSPAQGWANEQFF.

J is TRBJ2-1 and V is TRBV2; perhaps D is TRBD1 or TRBD2 (5 bases each). The CDR3 sequence is 15 residues long. Germline CDR1 SNHLY, CDR2 FYNNEI. The V end lost 4 bases, the J end lost 0 bases, and 10 bases lay between the germline ends. The CDR3 DNA follows: TGTGCCAGCAGTGCGGGGCAGAGCTCCTACAATGAGCAGTTCTTC. It specifies CASSAGQSSYNEQFF. Full variable domain (missing parts from reference TRBV2 and TRBJ2-1): EPEVTQTPSHQVTQMGQEVILRCVPISNHLYFYWYRQILGQKVEFLVSFYNNEISEKSEIFDDQFSVERPDGSNFTLKIRSTKLEDSAMYFCASSAGQSSYNEQFFGPGTRLTVL.

V and J are TRBV5-1 and TRBJ2-1, with D unresolved. V lost 4 bases and J lost 5, with 10 bases in between. CDR1 SGHRS and CDR2 YFSETQ come from the germline V gene. This CDR3 spans 13 amino acids. The CDR3 region is CASSERQDNEQFF. CDR3 nucleotides: TGCGCCAGCAGCGAAAGACAAGACAATGAGCAGTTCTTC.

This clone appeared a single time. The chain uses TRBV4-1 and TRBJ1-4, with D perhaps matching TRBD1 (5 bases). The V gene lost 0 bases and the J gene lost 2 bases, with 13 bases spanning the gap. Germline values: CDR1 MGHRA, CDR2 YSYEKL. The length of the CDR3 is 17 residues. The CDR3, as DNA: TGCGCCAGCAGCCAAGACGGGGGAAGGCTGACTAATGAAAAACTGTTTTTT. Its translation is CASSQDGGRLTNEKLFF.

V is TRBV6-5 and J is TRBJ1-1; D is unclear. The V gene's germline CDR1 is MNHEY and CDR2 SVGAGI. The V end lost 7 bases, the J end lost 10 bases, and 25 bases lay between the germline ends. CDR3 length: 15 residues. CDR3 DNA sequence: TGTGCCAGCACCCCTCGGGTTGAAGCTAGGTTCGGAGCTTTCTTT. Translated, it gives CASTPRVEARFGAFF.

The chain uses TRBV28 and TRBJ1-2, with TRBD1 identical over 7 bases. Trimming took 4 bases from V and 4 from J; bases not matched to a gene: 12. The CDR3 has 16 residues. Germline V gene lookup returns CDR1 MDHEN and CDR2 SYDVKM. Written as DNA, the CDR3 is TGTGCCAGCAGTTCCACTCTCAGGGGACAGCCCTATGGCTACACCTTC. Its translation: CASSSTLRGQPYGYTF.

The chain links TRBV18 to TRBJ1-2, with D possibly being TRBD1 (5 bases). This CDR3 spans 16 amino acids. Germline assignment: CDR1 KGHSH and CDR2 LQKENI. V dropped 4 bases and J dropped 0 bases, with 15 bases sitting between them. Here the CDR3 DNA reads TGTGCCAGCTCACAGAACCGGGACGGGGCTAACTATGGCTACACCTTC. This sequence encodes CASSQNRDGANYGYTF.

CDR3 sequence: CASSVGGSGEKLFF. CDR3 nucleotide sequence: TGTGCCAGCAGCGTAGGAGGGTCCGGGGAAAAACTGTTTTTT. The V and J genes are TRBV9 and TRBJ1-4, with D unclear. The germline V and J ends were trimmed by 0 bases and 8 bases, with 11 bases remaining between them. Germline V lookup: CDR1 SGDLS, CDR2 YYNGEE. CDR3 length: 14 amino acids.